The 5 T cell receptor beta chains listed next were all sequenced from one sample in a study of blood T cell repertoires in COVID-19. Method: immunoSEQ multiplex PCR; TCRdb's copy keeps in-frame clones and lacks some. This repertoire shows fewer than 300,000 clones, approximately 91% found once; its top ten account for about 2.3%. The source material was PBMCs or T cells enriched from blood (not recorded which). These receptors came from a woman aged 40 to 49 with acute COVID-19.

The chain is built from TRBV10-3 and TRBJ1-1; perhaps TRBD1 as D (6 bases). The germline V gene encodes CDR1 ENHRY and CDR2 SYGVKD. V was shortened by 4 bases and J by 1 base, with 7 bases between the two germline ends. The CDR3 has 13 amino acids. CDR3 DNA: TGTGCCATCAGTGCGACAGGGAACACTGAAGCTTTCTTT. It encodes CAISATGNTEAFF.

The CDR3 protein is CASSVGTSGGLTYNEQFF. The CDR3 bases are TGTGCCAGCAGCGTAGGGACTAGCGGGGGCCTAACCTACAATGAGCAGTTCTTC. V usage is TRBV9 and J usage is TRBJ2-1, with 13 bases that match TRBD2. The length of the CDR3 is 18 residues. V gave up 0 bases and J gave up 2 bases; unmatched junction bases: 5. Germline V gene sequence: CDR1 SGDLS, CDR2 YYNGEE.

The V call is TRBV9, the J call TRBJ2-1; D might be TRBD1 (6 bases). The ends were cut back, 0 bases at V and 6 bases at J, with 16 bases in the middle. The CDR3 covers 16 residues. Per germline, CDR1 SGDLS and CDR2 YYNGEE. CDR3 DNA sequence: TGTGCCAGCAGCGTAGATCTACAGGGCCCTTTCAATGAGCAGTTCTTC. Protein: CASSVDLQGPFNEQFF. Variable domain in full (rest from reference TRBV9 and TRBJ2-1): DSGVTQTPKHLITATGQRVTLRCSPRSGDLSVYWYQQSLDQGLQFLIQYYNGEERAKGNILERFSAQQFPDLHSELNLSSLELGDSALYFCASSVDLQGPFNEQFFGPGTRLTVL.

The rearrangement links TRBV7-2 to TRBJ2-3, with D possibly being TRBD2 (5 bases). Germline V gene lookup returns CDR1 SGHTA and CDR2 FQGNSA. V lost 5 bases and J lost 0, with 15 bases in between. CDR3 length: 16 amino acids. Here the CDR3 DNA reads TGTGCCAGCAGCGCCCCGGAGCGGAGTAGCACAGATACGCAGTATTTT. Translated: CASSAPERSSTDTQYF.

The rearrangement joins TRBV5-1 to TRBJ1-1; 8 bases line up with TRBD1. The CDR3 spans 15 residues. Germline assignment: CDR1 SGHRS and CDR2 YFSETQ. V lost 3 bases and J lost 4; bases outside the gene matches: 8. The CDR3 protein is CASSSRTGSLTEAFF. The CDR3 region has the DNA TGCGCCAGCAGCTCCCGGACAGGGTCTCTCACTGAAGCTTTCTTT.